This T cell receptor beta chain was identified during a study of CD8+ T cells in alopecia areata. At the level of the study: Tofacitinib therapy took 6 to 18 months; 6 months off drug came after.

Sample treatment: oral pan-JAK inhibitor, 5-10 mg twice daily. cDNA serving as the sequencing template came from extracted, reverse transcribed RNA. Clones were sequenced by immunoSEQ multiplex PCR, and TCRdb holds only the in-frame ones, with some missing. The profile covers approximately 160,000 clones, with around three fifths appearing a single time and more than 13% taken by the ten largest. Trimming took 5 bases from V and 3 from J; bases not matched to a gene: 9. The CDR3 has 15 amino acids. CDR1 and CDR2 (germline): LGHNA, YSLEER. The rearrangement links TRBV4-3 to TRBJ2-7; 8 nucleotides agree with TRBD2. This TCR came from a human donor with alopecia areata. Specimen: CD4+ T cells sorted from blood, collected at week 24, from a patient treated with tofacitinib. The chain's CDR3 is CASSNPAGVNYEQYF. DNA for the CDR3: TGCGCCAGCAGCAACCCAGCGGGGGTGAACTACGAGCAGTACTTC.